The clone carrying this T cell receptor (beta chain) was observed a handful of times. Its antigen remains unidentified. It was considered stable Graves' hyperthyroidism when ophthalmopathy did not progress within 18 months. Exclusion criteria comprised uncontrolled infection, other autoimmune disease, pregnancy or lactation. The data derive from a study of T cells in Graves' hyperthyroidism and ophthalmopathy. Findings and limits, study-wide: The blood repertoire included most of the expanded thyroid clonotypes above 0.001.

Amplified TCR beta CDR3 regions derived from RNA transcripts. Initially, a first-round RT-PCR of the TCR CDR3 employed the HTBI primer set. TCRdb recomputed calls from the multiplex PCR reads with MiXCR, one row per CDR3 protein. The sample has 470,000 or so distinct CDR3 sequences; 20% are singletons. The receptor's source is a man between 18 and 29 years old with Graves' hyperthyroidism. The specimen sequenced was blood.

CDR3 residues: CSVGGPGNQPQHF. CDR3 coding DNA: TGCAGCGTTGGAGGTCCCGGGAATCAGCCCCAGCATTTT. V and J are TRBV29-1 and TRBJ1-5; no clear D gene. V was shortened by 4 bases and J by 4 bases, with 11 bases between the two germline ends. In germline, CDR1 is SQVTM, CDR2 ANQGSEA. This CDR3 spans 13 amino acids.